This T cell receptor (beta chain) stems from a study of neoadjuvant anti-PD-1 for oral cavity cancer. Here immunoSEQ multiplex PCR was the method, and the copy in TCRdb shows in-frame clones only, minus some. The sample yields 5,000 or so clones, just under 60% seen once. This CDR3 spans 14 amino acids. V was pared by 5 bases and J by 3 bases, with 5 bases of the junction left unmatched. Germline assignment: CDR1 SEHNR and CDR2 FQNEAQ (reference sequence). This TCR came from a person aged 35-79 years with oral cavity squamous cell carcinoma. This specimen was tumor tissue, taken before nivolumab (anti-PD-1) treatment. The chain is built from TRBV7-9 and TRBJ1-1; 8 bases map to TRBD1. CDR3 sequence: CASSGRGRDTEAFF. For the CDR3, the DNA is TGTGCCAGCAGCGGCAGGGGGCGGGACACTGAAGCTTTCTTT.